Sequencing of this T cell receptor beta chain was carried out in a study of T cell changes during pregnancy in multiple sclerosis. Measured with immunoSEQ multiplex PCR; TCRdb has only the in-frame clones, and not every one. Of over 40,000 clones listed, 85% to 90% are singletons. CDR1 and CDR2 from the germline V gene are LNHDA and SQIVND (reference sequence). Trimming removed 11 bases from V and 3 bases from J, with 22 bases in between. The CDR3 is 15 amino acids. This clone was observed a handful of times. This material consisted of peripheral blood, taken in the second trimester of pregnancy. The gene calls are TRBV19 and TRBJ1-2; weak D call: TRBD1 (5 bases). This receptor was obtained from a female donor in good health, enrolled as a control in a pregnancy study. Written as DNA, the CDR3 is TGTGCCGCGCGCGGGGGTCTAGGGAAGGACTATGGCTACACCTTC. It yields the protein CAARGGLGKDYGYTF.